This entry describes one T cell receptor beta chain. Its antigen remains unidentified. The time point is: cycle 4 day 1 (C4D1), after less than 7 weeks of nivolumab. Autologous stem cell transplantation was followed by relapse in every patient, and brentuximab vedotin exposure varied. Classification of best responses gave complete response, partial response or progressive disease. The table came from immunoSEQ multiplex PCR; TCRdb's copy has only in-frame clones and leaves some out. The repertoire consists of about 46,000 clones, with roughly 80% occurring once and the leading ten covering about 12%. These data belong to a study of PD-1 blockade in classical Hodgkin lymphoma. Overall study results and limits: Newly diagnosed patients and complete responders had comparable diversity at baseline. Individuals who commenced nivolumab within less than 1 year of ASCT were excluded.

The receptor comes from a human donor with classical Hodgkin lymphoma. The specimen comprised peripheral blood mononuclear cells (PBMCs), sampled before the fourth cycle of nivolumab.

The DNA for the CDR3 is TGTGCCAGCAGTTTGGGAGGACAGGGGACAGAAAAACTGTTTTTT. Translating it yields CASSLGGQGTEKLFF. The J gene is TRBJ1-4, the V gene TRBV28, with 9 bases fitting TRBD1. The CDR3 is 15 residues long. Germline loops: CDR1 MDHEN, CDR2 SYDVKM. The trim removed 3 bases at V and 8 bases at J, leaving 7 bases unmatched.